Each of the 11 T cell receptor beta chains below was sequenced from the same sample in a study of T-cell reconstitution after alpha-beta-depleted transplantation in children. During its preparation, the TCRbeta library received unique molecular identifiers. TCRdb passed the PCR reads through MiXCR, listing each CDR3 protein once. The sample includes 640,000 or so distinct CDR3 sequences, approximately 15% of them seen just once. Specimen: PBMCs from the stem cell graft donor, collected from the stem cell graft. All receptors come from a human donor who donated a stem cell graft to a child with acute myeloid leukemia.

This clonotype was recorded many times. CDR3 residues: CSARDGQSQPQHF. The CDR3 DNA sequence: TGCAGTGCTAGGGACGGACAGTCTCAGCCCCAGCATTTT. The chain links TRBV20-1 to TRBJ1-5; D possibly corresponds to TRBD1 (6 bases). Trimming took 3 bases from V and 6 from J, leaving 12 bases between them. The CDR3 sequence is 13 residues long. CDR1 DFQATT and CDR2 SNEGSKA come from the germline V gene (reference sequence).

This chain connects TRBV7-8 to TRBJ2-2; 8 bases agree with TRBD1. CDR1 and CDR2 (germline): SGHVS, FQNEAQ. The CDR3 sequence is 14 residues long. The junction had 5 bases not matched to a gene; V was cut back by 5 bases and J by 6 bases. CDR3 DNA sequence: TGTGCCAGCAGCACGGGACAGGCAGCCGGGGAGCTGTTTTTT. Encoded protein: CASSTGQAAGELFF.

The J gene is TRBJ1-2, the V gene TRBV2; no reliable D call. The length of the CDR3 is 14 residues. Germline CDR1 SNHLY, CDR2 FYNNEI. V lost 0 bases and J lost 7, with 12 bases in between. The CDR3 loop reads CASSEAGVEVGYTF. The CDR3 region has the DNA TGTGCCAGCAGTGAAGCTGGGGTAGAAGTTGGCTACACCTTC.

The sample holds a few counts of this clonotype. V usage is TRBV15 and J usage is TRBJ2-1; 8 bases fit TRBD2. CDR3 length: 16 residues. CDR1 and CDR2 from the germline V gene are LNHNV and YYDKDF (reference sequence). J was trimmed by 6 bases and V by 4 bases; bases with no gene match: 11. In nucleotides, the CDR3 is TGTGCCACCAGCACTCCCCGGGGGGGCCTCGTCAATGAGCAGTTCTTC. It encodes CATSTPRGGLVNEQFF.

This clonotype showed up many times. The gene calls are TRBV5-1 and TRBJ2-3, with D tentatively TRBD2 (6 bases). The V gene's germline CDR1 is SGHRS and CDR2 YFSETQ. With 4 bases removed from V and 3 bases from J, the gap between germline ends came to 18 bases. CDR3 length: 16 amino acids. CDR3 in amino acids: CASSPTREDRTDTQYF. CDR3 DNA sequence: TGCGCCAGCAGCCCCACGAGGGAGGATAGGACAGATACGCAGTATTTT. Drawing the rest from reference TRBV5-1 and TRBJ2-3, the complete variable domain is KAGVTQTPRYLIKTRGQQVTLSCSPISGHRSVSWYQQTPGQGLQFLFEYFSETQRNKGNFPGRFSGRQFSNSRSEMNVSTLELGDSALYLCASSPTREDRTDTQYFGPGTRLTVL.

This clonotype was counted a few times. The chain is built from TRBV12-3 or TRBV12-4 and TRBJ1-2, with D uncertain. The CDR3 has 13 residues. V was pared by 3 bases and J by 4 bases, with 9 bases between. The CDR3 is CASSLADLYGYTF. The CDR3 coding sequence is TGTGCCAGCAGTTTGGCAGACCTCTATGGCTACACCTTC.

This rearrangement joins TRBV25-1 to TRBJ1-3; D is ambiguous. CDR1 and CDR2 from the germline V gene are MGHDK and SYGVNS. Trimming took off 1 base at V and 1 base at J, with 11 bases between the two ends. The CDR3 spans 16 residues. CDR3 DNA sequence: TGTGCCAGCAGTGAATTAAGAACGTCATCTGGAAACACCATATATTTT. Protein product: CASSELRTSSGNTIYF.

In this sample, this clonotype turned up many times. The rearrangement joins TRBV6-1 to TRBJ1-5, with D possibly being TRBD1 (5 bases). Trimming took 7 bases from V and 3 from J, leaving 13 bases between them. This CDR3 contains 14 residues. Per germline, CDR1 MNHNS and CDR2 SASEGT. The CDR3 here is CASTPGRINQPQHF. The CDR3 DNA follows: TGTGCCAGCACCCCGGGACGGATCAATCAGCCCCAGCATTTT.

This clonotype was detected ten times or more. V usage is TRBV7-2 and J usage is TRBJ2-7; unclear D gene. This CDR3 is 13 amino acids long. CDR1 and CDR2 (germline): SGHTA, FQGNSA. V was shortened by 6 bases and J by 7 bases, with 16 bases between the two germline ends. CDR3 sequence: CASSERWVGEQYF. CDR3 sequence (DNA): TGTGCCAGCAGTGAAAGATGGGTGGGAGAGCAGTACTTC.

The V and J genes are TRBV5-6 and TRBJ2-3, with TRBD2 matching over 10 bases. CDR3 length equals 16 residues. Germline V lookup: CDR1 SGHDT, CDR2 YYEEEE. The trim removed 1 base at V and 3 bases at J, leaving 5 bases unmatched. For the CDR3, the DNA is TGTGCCAGCAGCTTGAGAAGCGGGGGGGCGACAGATACGCAGTATTTT. Translated, it gives CASSLRSGGATDTQYF.

Regarding this clonotype: This may stem from a read error, because a much larger clone lies one nucleotide away. The V call is TRBV11-2, the J call TRBJ2-3; D gene uncertain. Per the germline V gene, CDR1 is SGHAT and CDR2 is FQNNGV. The CDR3 sequence is 16 residues long. The CDR3 region has the DNA TGTGCCAGCAGCTTAGGGCTATTACCCTACACAGATACGCAGAATTTT. Protein sequence: CASSLGLLPYTDTQNF.